Following are 9 T cell receptor beta chains from one sample sequenced in a study of blood T cell repertoires in COVID-19. Sequencing used immunoSEQ multiplex PCR; TCRdb keeps in-frame clones, though not all of them. The sample carries approximately 330,000 clones, 70% to 90% recorded once. Sequences were obtained from PBMCs or T cells enriched from blood (not recorded which). These receptors all stem from a woman aged 40-49 years with acute COVID-19.

V usage is TRBV28 and J usage is TRBJ1-1; no clear D. V dropped 5 bases and J dropped 5 bases, with 15 bases sitting between them. This CDR3 region has 14 residues. Germline CDR1 and CDR2: MDHEN and SYDVKM. CDR3 residues: CASSTDSGVTEAFF. DNA of the CDR3: TGTGCCAGCAGTACGGACTCGGGAGTTACTGAAGCTTTCTTT.

The genes are TRBV7-9 and TRBJ2-1; 11 bases agree with TRBD1. The V segment lost 4 bases and the J segment 12 bases; nucleotides outside the gene matches: 2. Germline CDR1 and CDR2: SEHNR and FQNEAQ (reference sequence). The CDR3 is made up of 12 amino acids. This CDR3 is CASSSGQGGQFF. In nucleotides, the CDR3 is TGTGCCAGCAGCTCGGGACAGGGGGGGCAGTTCTTC.

The chain couples TRBV13 to TRBJ2-1; 9 nucleotides agree with TRBD2. J gave up 8 bases and V 5 bases, and 13 bases lay outside the gene matches. Germline-derived CDR1 and CDR2 are PRHDT and FYEKMQ (reference sequence). The CDR3 has 16 residues. CDR3 in DNA: TGTGCCAGCAGCCACCCCGGCGGGGGGGCCGGTCATGAGCAGTTCTTC. This codes for CASSHPGGGAGHEQFF.

The gene calls are TRBV7-2 and TRBJ2-1; D is ambiguous. This CDR3 spans 16 amino acids. Germline V gene lookup returns CDR1 SGHTA and CDR2 FQGNSA. Between the trimmed V and J ends, which lost 1 base and 5 bases, there was a span of 15 bases. CDR3: CASSLGSWWLDNEQFF. As DNA, the CDR3 is TGTGCCAGCAGCTTAGGTTCATGGTGGCTTGACAATGAGCAGTTCTTC.

The chain has TRBV1 and TRBJ2-7; no DNA check was done on the table's D call, TRBD1. TRBV1 counts as a pseudogene. The CDR3 consists of 15 residues. CDR3: CTSSHAWSPWHEQYF. The CDR3 DNA follows: TGCACCAGCAGCCACGCATGGTCCCCCTGGCACGAGCAGTACTTC.

This clone occurred a few times. The V call is TRBV4-3, the J call TRBJ2-2; 8 nucleotides line up with TRBD2. The ends lost 2 bases at V and 4 bases at J; junction bases unmatched: 6. In germline, CDR1 is LGHNA, CDR2 YSLEER. The CDR3 spans 16 residues. The CDR3 DNA is TGCGCCAGCAGCCAACGAGCGGGAGTTAGCACCGGGGAGCTGTTTTTT. This codes for CASSQRAGVSTGELFF.

This chain joins TRBV7-3 and TRBJ1-2; TRBD1 is a possible D gene (5 bases). CDR1 is SGHTA, CDR2 FQGTGA, per germline. Between the trimmed V and J ends, which lost 5 bases and 8 bases, there was a span of 15 bases. The CDR3 loop spans 13 amino acids. The CDR3 protein is CASSLGQGAGYTF. DNA for the CDR3: TGTGCCAGCAGCCTCGGACAAGGGGCAGGCTACACCTTC.

The chain combines TRBV27 with TRBJ2-3; D is possibly TRBD1 (5 bases). Trimming stripped 8 bases from V and 5 bases from J, with 17 bases between. Germline CDR1 MNHEY, CDR2 SMNVEV (reference sequence). The CDR3 runs 14 residues. CDR3 DNA sequence: TGTGCCAGCCAAGGGCCCCAGGGCTTAGATACGCAGTATTTT. It codes for CASQGPQGLDTQYF.

The chain has TRBV6-5 and TRBJ1-5; D possibly corresponds to TRBD1 (5 bases). The V gene lost 7 bases and the J gene lost 2 bases, with 9 bases spanning the gap. The CDR3 has 13 residues. Germline CDR1 MNHEY, CDR2 SVGAGI. The CDR3 coding sequence is TGTGCCAGCACCGCCAGGGGCAATCAGCCCCAGCATTTT. The encoded protein is CASTARGNQPQHF.